This is a list of T cell receptor beta chains from one sample in a study of T cells in tumors after PD-1 blockade. Clones were sequenced by immunoSEQ multiplex PCR, and TCRdb holds only the in-frame ones, with some missing. The data hold several thousand clones, with 55% to 65% observed a single time. The sequencing here drew on tumor tissue, taken after anti-PD-1 treatment. These receptors were obtained from a human donor with basal cell carcinoma. Both conserved end residues are part of each CDR3. Fields, in order: clone size, D gene, V gene, J gene, CDR3 protein, CDR3 DNA. The D gene is left open where the match is weak. The size field is filled for only some rows; it gives once, few, many or a size class.

abundance: -; d_gene: -; v_gene: TRBV7-2; j_gene: TRBJ2-7; CDR3aa: CASRQLGSAGGRGVEQYF; CDR3nt: TGTGCCAGCAGGCAACTAGGGTCAGCCGGGGGGCGGGGAGTCGAGCAGTACTTC
abundance: -; d_gene: -; v_gene: TRBV10-3; j_gene: TRBJ2-6; CDR3aa: CATYDLGANVLTF; CDR3nt: TGTGCCACCTATGACCTTGGGGCCAACGTCCTGACTTTC
abundance: once; d_gene: TRBD2; v_gene: TRBV4-1; j_gene: TRBJ2-2; CDR3aa: CASSQVFGGGVFFTGELFF; CDR3nt: TGCGCCAGCAGCCAAGTCTTCGGCGGGGGGGTTTTTTTCACCGGGGAGCTGTTTTTT
abundance: -; d_gene: -; v_gene: TRBV30; j_gene: TRBJ2-1; CDR3aa: CAWNGRVIYNEQFF; CDR3nt: TGTGCCTGGAATGGCAGAGTTATCTACAATGAGCAGTTCTTC
abundance: -; d_gene: -; v_gene: TRBV29-1; j_gene: TRBJ2-3; CDR3aa: CSVDEGADTQYF; CDR3nt: TGCAGCGTTGACGAGGGGGCAGATACGCAGTATTTT
abundance: -; d_gene: -; v_gene: TRBV19; j_gene: TRBJ1-2; CDR3aa: CASTLRSATGYTF; CDR3nt: TGTGCCAGTACCTTAAGATCTGCCACCGGCTACACCTTC
abundance: -; d_gene: -; v_gene: TRBV18; j_gene: TRBJ2-5; CDR3aa: CASSPGQSDQETQYF; CDR3nt: TGTGCCAGCTCACCAGGGCAGTCGGATCAAGAGACCCAGTACTTC
abundance: medium-sized; d_gene: TRBD1; v_gene: TRBV7-8; j_gene: TRBJ2-1; CDR3aa: CASSTLTGGADNEQFF; CDR3nt: TGTGCCAGCAGCACTCTTACAGGGGGCGCAGACAATGAGCAGTTCTTC
abundance: medium-sized; d_gene: TRBD1; v_gene: TRBV5-6; j_gene: TRBJ2-3; CDR3aa: CASSSDRVSTDTQYF; CDR3nt: TGTGCCAGCAGCTCCGACAGGGTTAGCACAGATACGCAGTATTTT
abundance: -; d_gene: -; v_gene: TRBV6-4; j_gene: TRBJ1-2; CDR3aa: CASSDSSGYTF; CDR3nt: TGTGCCAGCAGTGACTCGAGCGGCTACACCTTC
abundance: -; d_gene: TRBD1; v_gene: TRBV6-1; j_gene: TRBJ2-6; CDR3aa: CASSEALRTGGFGANVLTF; CDR3nt: TGTGCCAGCAGTGAAGCGCTTAGGACAGGGGGCTTTGGGGCCAACGTCCTGACTTTC
abundance: -; d_gene: -; v_gene: TRBV25-1; j_gene: TRBJ1-2; CDR3aa: CASSESRGNGYGYTF; CDR3nt: TGTGCCAGCAGTGAATCCAGGGGAAACGGCTATGGCTACACCTTC
abundance: -; d_gene: TRBD1; v_gene: TRBV12-5; j_gene: TRBJ2-1; CDR3aa: CASGLGTGGTYNEQFF; CDR3nt: TGTGCTAGTGGTTTGGGGACAGGGGGGACCTACAATGAGCAGTTCTTC
abundance: once; d_gene: TRBD1; v_gene: TRBV18; j_gene: TRBJ2-1; CDR3aa: CASSSPGTGSTKVQFF; CDR3nt: TGTGCCAGCTCGTCCCCAGGGACAGGGTCCACCAAGGTGCAGTTCTTC
abundance: medium-sized; d_gene: TRBD2; v_gene: TRBV7-9; j_gene: TRBJ2-1; CDR3aa: CASSPRLAGAYNEQFF; CDR3nt: TGTGCCAGCAGCCCCCGACTAGCGGGGGCCTACAATGAGCAGTTCTTC
abundance: -; d_gene: -; v_gene: TRBV13; j_gene: TRBJ1-1; CDR3aa: CASSLEAVNTEAFF; CDR3nt: TGTGCCAGCAGCTTAGAGGCTGTGAACACTGAAGCTTTCTTT
abundance: -; d_gene: TRBD2; v_gene: TRBV5-6; j_gene: TRBJ2-5; CDR3aa: CASSNWGGQETQYF; CDR3nt: TGTGCCAGCAGCAATTGGGGGGGACAAGAGACCCAGTACTTC
abundance: -; d_gene: TRBD1; v_gene: TRBV7-2; j_gene: TRBJ2-7; CDR3aa: CASSPGQATYEQYF; CDR3nt: TGTGCCAGCAGCCCCGGACAGGCAACCTACGAGCAGTACTTC
abundance: -; d_gene: -; v_gene: TRBV19; j_gene: TRBJ1-1; CDR3aa: CASSFVNTEAFF; CDR3nt: TGTGCCAGTTCATTTGTAAACACTGAAGCTTTCTTT
abundance: -; d_gene: -; v_gene: TRBV12-3/TRBV12-4; j_gene: TRBJ2-1; CDR3aa: CARRRCEQFF; CDR3nt: TGTGCCAGGCGGCGTTGTGAGCAGTTCTTC
abundance: few; d_gene: -; v_gene: TRBV30; j_gene: TRBJ2-3; CDR3aa: CAWSRIWGGAFPDTQYF; CDR3nt: TGTGCCTGGAGTAGAATTTGGGGGGGGGCCTTTCCAGATACGCAGTATTTT
abundance: -; d_gene: -; v_gene: TRBV25-1; j_gene: TRBJ2-7; CDR3aa: CASTEWGKDEQYF; CDR3nt: TGTGCCAGCACCGAGTGGGGGAAGGACGAGCAGTACTTC
abundance: -; d_gene: -; v_gene: TRBV29-1; j_gene: TRBJ2-3; CDR3aa: CSVDTDTQYF; CDR3nt: TGCAGCGTAGACACAGATACGCAGTATTTT
abundance: -; d_gene: TRBD1; v_gene: TRBV19; j_gene: TRBJ1-5; CDR3aa: CASGGQARDQPQHF; CDR3nt: TGTGCCAGCGGGGGACAGGCCAGGGATCAGCCCCAGCATTTT
abundance: large; d_gene: TRBD2; v_gene: TRBV27; j_gene: TRBJ2-1; CDR3aa: CASTTGGAKSEQFF; CDR3nt: TGTGCCAGCACAACGGGGGGGGCTAAGAGCGAGCAGTTCTTC
abundance: once; d_gene: TRBD2; v_gene: TRBV5-4; j_gene: TRBJ2-5; CDR3aa: CASSLGISGGGETQYF; CDR3nt: TGTGCCAGCAGCTTGGGTATTAGCGGGGGTGGGGAGACCCAGTACTTC
abundance: few; d_gene: -; v_gene: TRBV28; j_gene: TRBJ2-2; CDR3aa: CASSAGLKSNTGELFF; CDR3nt: TGTGCCAGCAGTGCAGGACTAAAATCGAACACCGGGGAGCTGTTTTTT
abundance: -; d_gene: TRBD1; v_gene: TRBV6-2/TRBV6-3; j_gene: TRBJ1-5; CDR3aa: CASSSDRGQGNQPQHF; CDR3nt: TGTGCCAGCAGTTCGGACAGGGGGCAAGGCAATCAGCCCCAGCATTTT